This T cell receptor beta chain was sequenced for a study of beta chain features in type 1 diabetes. Every bit of the isolated RNA underwent reverse transcription, so sequencing read expressed TCRB transcripts. Generated by immunoSEQ multiplex PCR, the TCRdb table keeps only in-frame clones and is missing some. In the table there are around 500,000 clones, approximately 30% of which are singletons. About this clone itself: Antigen specificity is unknown.

Cell sorting via CD45RO/CCR7/CD25/CD127/CD95/CD27 was performed to obtain CD4+ naive, central memory, regulatory and stem cell-like memory cells. CDR1 is LGHNT and CDR2 is FRNRAP in the germline V gene. This CDR3 spans 18 amino acids. V gave up 0 bases and J gave up 5 bases, with 21 bases separating them. Study-level findings and limits: Among patients with Type 1 diabetes, TCRB CDR3s were moderately but significantly shorter in every one of the four CD4+ subsets.

Sequencing was performed on naive CD4+ T cells from blood. This sequence was found in a man in his late teens or twenties in good health. J is TRBJ2-3 and V is TRBV12-5; maybe TRBD2 (6 bases). The chain's CDR3 is CASGLVPGLLRREDTQYF. The DNA of the CDR3 is TGTGCTAGTGGTTTGGTCCCCGGACTATTACGGCGGGAAGATACGCAGTATTTT.